This T cell receptor beta chain was sequenced in a study of blood T cell repertoires in COVID-19. Whole-study context: Samples taken during acute and convalescent COVID-19 were collected in the United States, Italy and Spain. PBMCs, B-cell-depleted T cells, or T cells provided the cDNA or gDNA that made up the material.

The CDR3 loop spans 19 amino acids. V dropped 2 bases and J dropped 3; count of bases not matched to a gene: 17. CDR1 and CDR2 from the germline V gene are SGHDT and YYEEEE. Methods used by the authors: Reference gene primer amplification gave estimated nucleated cell counts. Assay used: immunoSEQ multiplex PCR; TCRdb lists only in-frame clones, some missing. The V and J calls and clone size come from that table; D and trimming were worked out from the DNA. The sample shows approximately 210,000 clones, 65% to 90% of them seen only once. The sequence was obtained from a woman aged 50 to 60 with acute COVID-19. The sequencing sample was made of PBMCs or T cells enriched from blood (not recorded which). The chain joins TRBV5-6 to TRBJ2-1, with 7 bases lining up with TRBD2. CDR3 DNA sequence: TGTGCCAGCAGCTTACCGGGACTACCAGAGCCCCTCTACTACAATGAGCAGTTCTTC. This encodes CASSLPGLPEPLYYNEQFF. The entire variable domain, with the rest obtained from reference TRBV5-6 and TRBJ2-1, is as follows: DAGVTQSPTHLIKTRGQQVTLRCSPKSGHDTVSWYQQALGQGPQFIFQYYEEEERQRGNFPDRFSGHQFPNYSSELNVNALLLGDSALYLCASSLPGLPEPLYYNEQFFGPGTRLTVL.